The 5 T cell receptor beta chains given below trace back to one sample, sequenced in a study of OX40 agonist ivuxolimab in advanced cancers. Data came from immunoSEQ multiplex PCR; TCRdb stores just in-frame clones and leaves some out. The table lists 78,000 or so clones, approximately 90% of them singletons. The sample here was CD4+ or CD8+ T cells sorted from blood, taken in a trial of the OX40 agonist ivuxolimab. All receptors come from an adult with an advanced solid tumor such as melanoma, head and neck, liver or kidney cancer.

The CDR3 DNA sequence: TGTGCCACTCGGGTAGGCGGGAGCTCCTACAATGAGCAGTTCTTC. Protein: CATRVGGSSYNEQFF. The chain carries TRBV6-5 and TRBJ2-1, with 7 bases lining up with TRBD2. The trim removed 10 bases at V and 0 bases at J, leaving 9 bases unmatched. Per the germline V gene, CDR1 is MNHEY and CDR2 is SVGAGI. The CDR3 consists of 15 residues.

The V call is TRBV7-2, the J call TRBJ1-1; D is uncertain. This CDR3 has 14 amino acids. V was pared by 3 bases and J by 0 bases, with 8 bases between. Germline values: CDR1 SGHTA, CDR2 FQGNSA. The CDR3 loop is CASSFTSMNTEAFF. The CDR3 DNA follows: TGTGCCAGCAGCTTTACAAGTATGAACACTGAAGCTTTCTTT.

This rearrangement joins TRBV25-1 to TRBJ2-1, with D maybe TRBD1 (6 bases). The CDR3 is 14 residues long. Germline assignment: CDR1 MGHDK and CDR2 SYGVNS. V lost 5 bases and J lost 7, with 15 bases in between. Here the CDR3 reads CASSNRGTGNEQFF. The CDR3 coding sequence is TGTGCCAGCAGTAACCGGGGCACAGGGAATGAGCAGTTCTTC. The variable domain in full, with the rest retrieved from reference TRBV25-1 and TRBJ2-1, is EADIYQTPRYLVIGTGKKITLECSQTMGHDKMYWYQQDPGMELHLIHYSYGVNSTEKGDLSSESTVSRIRTEHFPLTLESARPSHTSQYLCASSNRGTGNEQFFGPGTRLTVL.

Only one count was recorded for this clone. V and J are TRBV14 and TRBJ1-4; D may be TRBD1 (6 bases). With 1 base removed from V and 3 bases from J, the gap between germline ends came to 9 bases. Germline CDR1 and CDR2: SGHDN and FVKESK. This CDR3 spans 15 amino acids. CDR3: CASSQGQASNEKLFF. Written as DNA, the CDR3 is TGTGCCAGCAGCCAAGGACAGGCGTCTAATGAAAAACTGTTTTTT.

V usage is TRBV10-3 and J usage is TRBJ2-2, with 11 bases aligning to TRBD2. The CDR3 consists of 17 residues. The junction had 13 bases not matched to a gene; V was cut back by 7 bases and J by 6 bases. CDR1 and CDR2 from the germline V gene are ENHRY and SYGVKD. In nucleotides, the CDR3 is TGTGCCATCATGGCTAATAGCGGGAGGGCCCAGGCCGGGGAGCTGTTTTTT. Its translation is CAIMANSGRAQAGELFF.